The 22 T cell receptor beta chains listed next were all sequenced from one sample in a study of blood T cells in healthy people across ages. A second roughly 7 to 11 cycle PCR used barcoded and J-beta primers. TCRdb independently ran MiXCR on the 5' RACE reads; one entry per CDR3 protein. The data contain roughly 1,500,000 distinct CDR3 sequences, 42% of them seen just once; the ten biggest clones take up 7.9%. Material for sequencing was blood. The source is a woman between 18 and 29 years old in good health.

V and J are TRBV4-1 and TRBJ1-4; weak D call: TRBD1 (5 bases). The CDR3 loop spans 16 amino acids. The germline CDR1 and CDR2 sequences are MGHRA and YSYEKL. Between the trimmed V and J ends, which lost 4 bases and 0 bases, there was a span of 12 bases. The CDR3 nucleotides are TGCGCCAGCAGCCGAGATGGGACTTCAACTAATGAAAAACTGTTTTTT. This encodes CASSRDGTSTNEKLFF.

Notes on this clonotype: It may be a read error: a sequence one base away is much more abundant. V gene TRBV15 combines with J gene TRBJ2-7; 8 bases match TRBD1. The CDR3 length is 16 residues. CDR1 LNHNV and CDR2 YYDKDF come from the germline V gene (reference sequence). The CDR3 DNA reads TGTGGCACCAGCAGAGACAGGGGTAAGCTGGCCTACGAGCAGTACTTC. As protein: CGTSRDRGKLAYEQYF.

In this sample, this clonotype turned up a few times. The chain combines TRBV10-3 with TRBJ2-7, with 9 bases aligning to TRBD2. The V and J ends lost 4 bases and 0 bases, in that order; junction bases with no gene match: 4. The CDR3 is 15 amino acids. CDR1 and CDR2 (germline): ENHRY, SYGVKD. The CDR3 DNA reads as TGTGCCATCAGTGGGAATAGCGGGGGCTCCTACGAGCAGTACTTC. Amino acid sequence: CAISGNSGGSYEQYF.

In DNA form, the CDR3 reads TGTGCCAGCAGCCAAGACCTGCAGCCGGCCTACGAGCAGTACTTC. Residues: CASSQDLQPAYEQYF. V and J are TRBV3-1 and TRBJ2-7; D not certain. V was trimmed by 0 bases and J by 2 bases, leaving 11 bases between them. Germline-derived CDR1 and CDR2 are LGHDT and YNNKEL (reference sequence). There are 15 residues in the CDR3.

The chain joins TRBV28 to TRBJ2-3; 7 nucleotides align to TRBD1. The CDR3 contains 14 residues. Germline CDR1 and CDR2: MDHEN and SYDVKM. With V trimmed by 10 bases and J by 5 bases, 12 bases remained unmatched. The CDR3 DNA sequence: TGTGCCACCCAATCGAGGGGGCAGGAAGATACGCAGTATTTT. This gives the protein CATQSRGQEDTQYF.

The V and J genes are TRBV5-1 and TRBJ2-1; TRBD2 agrees at 11 bases. Trimming removed 2 bases from V and 1 base from J; junction bases left unmatched: 5. The CDR3 totals 17 residues. The V gene's germline CDR1 is SGHRS and CDR2 YFSETQ. CDR3 sequence reads: CASSLTLAGGSYNEQFF. Here the CDR3 DNA reads TGCGCCAGCAGCTTAACCCTAGCGGGGGGATCCTACAATGAGCAGTTCTTC.

The chain has TRBV15 and TRBJ2-2; D tentatively fits TRBD1 or TRBD2 (6 bases each). The CDR3 extends over 17 amino acids. V was cut by 2 bases and J by 1 base, with 14 bases left in between. CDR1 and CDR2 from the germline V gene are LNHNV and YYDKDF (reference sequence). This chain's CDR3 is CATSRTYGGQNTGELFF. In DNA form, the CDR3 reads TGTGCCACCAGCAGAACCTACGGGGGCCAGAACACCGGGGAGCTGTTTTTT.

CDR3 in DNA: TGCGCCAGCAGCGCCGGACAGCTCACCGGGGAGCTGTTTTTT. It is translated as CASSAGQLTGELFF. The V call is TRBV5-1, the J call TRBJ2-2, with D maybe TRBD1 (6 bases). The CDR3 contains 14 residues. The V end was cut by 4 bases, the J end by 4 bases, with 11 bases between. Germline CDR1 is SGHRS and CDR2 is YFSETQ.

CDR3 coding DNA: TGTGCCAGCAGCTCAACCGGGACAGGGGGCGCGCGGTCACCCCTCCACTTT. It yields the protein CASSSTGTGGARSPLHF. The chain joins TRBV13 to TRBJ1-6; TRBD1 agrees at 12 bases. Germline V lookup: CDR1 PRHDT, CDR2 FYEKMQ (reference sequence). The CDR3 is 17 amino acids. Trimming cost V 4 bases and J 10 bases; bases outside gene matches: 11.

This clonotype has only a few counts. The chain uses TRBV29-1 and TRBJ2-3; TRBD2 agrees at 7 bases. There are 19 residues in the CDR3. The junction had 18 bases not matched to a gene; V was cut back by 1 base and J by 2 bases. Germline V gene data show CDR1 as SQVTM and CDR2 as ANQGSEA. CDR3 sequence (DNA): TGCAGCGTTGAAGGGGCCCTAGCGGAAATTGGAAAAAACACAGATACGCAGTATTTT. Residues: CSVEGALAEIGKNTDTQYF.

This clonotype was picked up a small number of times. The rearrangement uses TRBV27 and TRBJ2-4; D might be TRBD1 (7 bases). The V end lost 6 bases, the J end lost 1 base, and 16 bases lay between the germline ends. CDR3 length: 16 amino acids. Germline CDR1 reads MNHEY; CDR2 reads SMNVEV (reference sequence). CDR3 protein: CASSPQGGRAKNIQYF. The CDR3 DNA sequence: TGTGCCAGCAGCCCCCAGGGGGGACGGGCCAAAAACATTCAGTACTTC.

The CDR3 reads CAIKRGGEGYGYTF. The DNA for the CDR3 is TGTGCCATCAAGAGAGGGGGCGAGGGCTATGGCTACACCTTC. V and J are TRBV10-3 and TRBJ1-2; 7 bases are shared with TRBD1. J lost 4 bases, V lost 7 bases, and 9 bases had no gene match. The CDR3 spans 14 residues. Germline V lookup: CDR1 ENHRY, CDR2 SYGVKD.

There are a few counts of this clonotype. The chain couples TRBV9 to TRBJ2-5; D is tentatively TRBD1 or TRBD2 (6 bases each). V gave up 6 bases and J gave up 0 bases, with 12 bases separating them. Germline V gene sequence: CDR1 SGDLS, CDR2 YYNGEE. This CDR3 contains 14 residues. CDR3 residues: CASTEGGYQETQYF. CDR3 in DNA: TGTGCCAGCACGGAGGGGGGTTACCAAGAGACCCAGTACTTC. Combining the CDR3 with reference TRBV9 and TRBJ2-5 gives the whole variable domain DSGVTQTPKHLITATGQRVTLRCSPRSGDLSVYWYQQSLDQGLQFLIQYYNGEERAKGNILERFSAQQFPDLHSELNLSSLELGDSALYFCASTEGGYQETQYFGPGTRLLVL.

The V gene is TRBV19, the J gene TRBJ1-2; TRBD1 matches at 7 bases. V was pared by 10 bases and J by 5 bases, with 19 bases of the junction left unmatched. The germline V gene has CDR1 LNHDA and CDR2 SQIVND (reference sequence). The CDR3 runs 16 residues. In DNA form, the CDR3 reads TGTGCCACCTCGATAGGGGGCCTCAGGATGGAGTATGGCTACACCTTC. As protein: CATSIGGLRMEYGYTF.

The V call is TRBV20-1, the J call TRBJ2-7, with D possibly being TRBD1 or TRBD2 (5 bases each). Germline CDR1 reads DFQATT; CDR2 reads SNEGSKA (reference sequence). The CDR3 loop spans 14 amino acids. Trimming removed 6 bases from V and 3 bases from J, with 18 bases in between. CDR3 sequence: CSARGSQGHYEQYF. The CDR3 nucleotides are TGCAGTGCCCGAGGGAGCCAGGGTCACTACGAGCAGTACTTC.

V and J are TRBV27 and TRBJ1-4, with TRBD1 as a possible D gene (5 bases). This CDR3 contains 15 residues. CDR1 MNHEY and CDR2 SMNVEV come from the germline V gene (reference sequence). V shed 5 bases and J shed 2 bases, with 12 bases lying between them. The CDR3 loop reads CASSLIGATNEKLFF. The CDR3 coding sequence is TGTGCCAGCAGTCTCATTGGGGCTACTAATGAAAAACTGTTTTTT.

This clonotype was seen a handful of times. The chain couples TRBV29-1 to TRBJ1-2; no definite D call. V was clipped by 3 bases and J by 7 bases, with 9 bases between them. This CDR3 comprises 11 residues. Germline CDR1 reads SQVTM; CDR2 reads ANQGSEA. CDR3 sequence (DNA): TGCAGCGTTGAGCTCGCTAGTGGCTACACCTTC. Translated, it gives CSVELASGYTF.

The chain is built from TRBV12-3 or TRBV12-4 and TRBJ2-3, with a tentative D call TRBD2 (7 bases). Trimming took 5 bases from V and 3 from J, leaving 15 bases between them. The CDR3 covers 15 residues. This CDR3 reads CASSGGGARTDTQYF. As DNA, the CDR3 is TGTGCCAGCAGTGGTGGGGGGGCTCGGACAGATACGCAGTATTTT.

For this clonotype: Since a much larger clone is just one base distant, this may be a read error. The rearrangement uses TRBV6-6 and TRBJ2-7, with TRBD2 identical over 10 bases. V was clipped by 5 bases and J by 7 bases; unmatched bases: 14. Germline-derived CDR1 and CDR2 are MNHNY and SVGAGI (reference sequence). The CDR3 has 16 amino acids. CDR3 sequence (DNA): TGTGCCAGCAGTCCCCCTGGGAGCGGGGGGGCGTATGAGCAGTACTTC. Translated: CASSPPGSGGAYEQYF.

This chain connects TRBV24-1 to TRBJ2-3; the D gene is possibly TRBD2 (5 bases). The CDR3 is 17 residues long. The germline CDR1 and CDR2 sequences are KGHDR and SFDVKD. Trimming shortened V by 3 bases and J by 0 bases, and 15 bases separated the two germline ends. Written as DNA, the CDR3 is TGTGCCACCAGTGATGCCCCAGGAGGTCTTAGCACAGATACGCAGTATTTT. Translating it yields CATSDAPGGLSTDTQYF.

In its sample, this clonotype was seen a few times. V gene TRBV6-1 combines with J gene TRBJ2-7; TRBD1 matches 7 bases. This CDR3 has 14 amino acids. Germline V gene lookup returns CDR1 MNHNS and CDR2 SASEGT. V was clipped by 6 bases and J by 3 bases; unmatched bases: 8. CDR3 amino acids: CASSHRDRVYEQYF. The CDR3 coding sequence is TGTGCCAGCAGCCACCGGGACAGAGTCTACGAGCAGTACTTC.

This chain's CDR3 is CSAPRARGTEAFF. CDR3 coding DNA: TGCAGTGCCCCCCGGGCCCGGGGGACTGAAGCTTTCTTT. The gene calls are TRBV20-1 and TRBJ1-1; weak D call: TRBD1 (5 bases). CDR1 and CDR2 from the germline V gene are DFQATT and SNEGSKA (reference sequence). The CDR3 totals 13 residues. V lost 6 bases and J lost 5, with 16 bases in between.